The T cell receptor beta chain described here comes from a study of cytomegalovirus exposure and HLA in healthy donors. Study-wide findings and caveats: With further analysis later on, most CMV-associated TCR beta chains appeared HLA-restricted.

The PCR was carried out with 60 Vbeta primers and 13 Jbeta primers. The protocol was immunoSEQ multiplex PCR, while the TCRdb copy is restricted to in-frame clones and leaves out a portion. The sample has 150,000 to 200,000 clones, 77% seen once. The sample holds a few counts of this clone. Its target is not known. This CDR3 comprises 17 residues. Germline V gene data show CDR1 as SGHTA and CDR2 as FQGNSA. V was pared by 5 bases and J by 6 bases, with 8 bases of the junction left unmatched. The TCR was taken from a man aged 50-60 years in good health and CMV-seropositive. The genes are TRBV7-2 and TRBJ2-3; the match to TRBD2 covers 16 bases. Sequencing was done on a sample of PBMCs. In nucleotides, the CDR3 is TGTGCCAGCAGCCCCGGGACTAGCGGGGGGGCGGTTGATACGCAGTATTTT. Amino acids: CASSPGTSGGAVDTQYF.